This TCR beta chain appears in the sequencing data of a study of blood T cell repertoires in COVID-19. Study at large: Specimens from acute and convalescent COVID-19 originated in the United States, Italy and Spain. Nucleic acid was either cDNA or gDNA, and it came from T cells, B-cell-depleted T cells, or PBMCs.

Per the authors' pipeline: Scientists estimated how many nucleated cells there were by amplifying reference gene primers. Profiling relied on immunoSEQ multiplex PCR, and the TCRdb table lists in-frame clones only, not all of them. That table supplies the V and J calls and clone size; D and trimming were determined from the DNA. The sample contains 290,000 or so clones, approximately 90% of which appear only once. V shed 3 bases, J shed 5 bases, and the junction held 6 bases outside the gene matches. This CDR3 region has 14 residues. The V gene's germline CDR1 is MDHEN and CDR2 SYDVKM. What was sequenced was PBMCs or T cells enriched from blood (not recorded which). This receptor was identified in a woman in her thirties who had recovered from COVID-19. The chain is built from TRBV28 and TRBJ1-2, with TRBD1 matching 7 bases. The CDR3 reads CASSFLTGQYGYTF. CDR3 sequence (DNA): TGTGCCAGCAGTTTCCTGACAGGGCAATATGGCTACACCTTC.